The TCR beta chain under discussion was sequenced for a study of shared clonotypes between healthy human individuals. Study details: The study drew on a couple of women and a few men aged 18 to 49 as donors.

The assay was run at deep level. Spread over ten immunoSEQ deep assay plates, unsorted PBMC DNA underwent sequencing. Method: immunoSEQ multiplex PCR; TCRdb's copy keeps in-frame clones and lacks some. The sample lists approximately 470,000 clones, 78% occurring once. Around 90 million PBMCs served as the genomic DNA source for unsorted samples. Germline CDR1 is SGHRS and CDR2 is YFSETQ. The CDR3 spans 15 residues. V gave up 4 bases and J gave up 0 bases, with 10 bases separating them. The receptor was isolated from a woman aged 40 to 50 in good health. Some clones in this sample may be carry-over from other donors' samples. This sequence joins TRBV5-1 and TRBJ2-2; no definite D call. Input material: PBMCs. CDR3 sequence: CASSPDTANTGELFF. In nucleotides, the CDR3 is TGCGCCAGCAGCCCTGACACAGCGAACACCGGGGAGCTGTTTTTT.